Listed here are 26 T cell receptor beta chains from one sample, sequenced in a study of CD4 T cells in relation to SARS-CoV-2 and coronaviruses. The unexposed donors gave CD4+ T cells in about 2010-2019, prior to COVID-19. Isolation of CD4+ T cells took place after about 9 days in culture. Libraries were prepared by immunoSEQ multiplex PCR; TCRdb keeps only in-frame clonotypes and omits some of them. This sample has about 21,000 clones, with 74% found just once. No cognate antigen is known for these TCRs. Sequencing used CD4+ T cells from PBMCs, cultured in vitro. The source is a human donor in good health.

The chain has TRBV15 and TRBJ1-5; 8 bases match TRBD1. Germline CDR1 LNHNV, CDR2 YYDKDF (reference sequence). Germline trimming cut 5 bases from V and 9 bases from J; bases unmatched to any gene: 6. The CDR3 sequence is 13 residues long. The CDR3 sequence: CATSAGGFRPQHF. CDR3 sequence (DNA): TGTGCCACCAGCGCAGGGGGCTTTCGGCCCCAGCATTTT.

This clone is categorized as large. At the DNA level, this CDR3 is encoded by other sequences in the same sample as well. V usage is TRBV11-2 and J usage is TRBJ2-7; 7 nucleotides align to TRBD2. The V gene end was trimmed by 0 bases and the J gene end by 0 bases; junction bases not matched to a gene: 2. The length of the CDR3 is 15 residues. CDR1 is SGHAT and CDR2 is FQNNGV in the germline V gene. The CDR3 loop reads CASSLEGRGSYEQYF. CDR3 DNA: TGTGCCAGCAGCTTAGAAGGGAGGGGCTCCTACGAGCAGTACTTC. The entire variable domain, with the rest obtained from reference TRBV11-2 and TRBJ2-7, is as follows: EAGVAQSPRYKIIEKRQSVAFWCNPISGHATLYWYQQILGQGPKLLIQFQNNGVVDDSQLPKDRFSAERLKGVDSTLKIQPAKLEDSAVYLCASSLEGRGSYEQYFGPGTRLTVT.

The V and J genes are TRBV19 and TRBJ2-1; TRBD2 matches 11 bases. The CDR3 is made up of 14 amino acids. The junction had 1 base not matched to a gene; V was cut back by 5 bases and J by 4 bases. Germline V gene sequence: CDR1 LNHDA, CDR2 SQIVND (reference sequence). The DNA for the CDR3 is TGTGCCAGTAGTCTAGCGGGAGGTTACAATGAGCAGTTCTTC. Protein sequence: CASSLAGGYNEQFF.

The V gene is TRBV3-1 (or the pseudogene TRBV3-2), the J gene TRBJ1-3; D uncertain. Per germline, CDR1 LGHDT and CDR2 YNNKEL (reference sequence). V was shortened by 0 bases and J by 4 bases, with 13 bases between the two germline ends. This CDR3 contains 16 residues. The CDR3 loop is CASSQEFGLRGNTIYF. The CDR3, as DNA: TGTGCCAGCAGCCAAGAGTTCGGGTTGCGGGGAAACACCATATATTTT.

The chain recombines TRBV12-3 or TRBV12-4 with TRBJ2-2; unclear D gene. CDR3 size: 13 residues. The V end was cut by 8 bases, the J end by 6 bases, with 13 bases between. The CDR3 DNA reads as TGTGCCAGCTACTTCCTTCAGGCCGGGGAGCTGTTTTTT. As protein: CASYFLQAGELFF.

V gene TRBV5-1 combines with J gene TRBJ1-1, with 7 positions matching TRBD1. Trimming cost V 4 bases and J 4 bases; bases outside gene matches: 7. The CDR3 spans 14 residues. Germline assignment: CDR1 SGHRS and CDR2 YFSETQ. As DNA, the CDR3 is TGCGCCAGCAGCCCACAGACAGGGATCACTGAAGCTTTCTTT. Translation: CASSPQTGITEAFF.

The chain has TRBV10-3 and TRBJ1-4; possibly TRBD1 for D (6 bases). Germline V gene lookup returns CDR1 ENHRY and CDR2 SYGVKD. The length of the CDR3 is 13 residues. With 11 bases removed from V and 4 bases from J, the gap between germline ends came to 14 bases. CDR3 DNA: TGTGCCTCGAGAGGACAGATTAATGAAAAACTGTTTTTT. Its translation is CASRGQINEKLFF.

The sample holds a few counts of this clone. This rearrangement joins TRBV7-3 to TRBJ1-3; D remains ambiguous. Trimming left V 1 base short and J 3 bases short, with 4 bases between. The CDR3 contains 13 residues. Per germline, CDR1 SGHTA and CDR2 FQGTGA. The CDR3 bases are TGTGCCAGCAGCTTAAATGATGGAAACACCATATATTTT. It encodes CASSLNDGNTIYF.

The chain is built from TRBV30 and TRBJ1-3; TRBD1 matches 9 bases. The CDR3 is 17 amino acids. V was clipped by 4 bases and J by 4 bases; unmatched bases: 14. The germline V gene has CDR1 GTSNPN and CDR2 SVGIG (reference sequence). CDR3 DNA: TGTGCCTGGAATCCTCCTCGTGGGACAGGGCTGGGAAACACCATATATTTT. Translation gives CAWNPPRGTGLGNTIYF.

The chain joins TRBV28 to TRBJ2-3, with 7 bases lining up with TRBD1. There are 15 residues in the CDR3. CDR1 MDHEN and CDR2 SYDVKM come from the germline V gene. Germline trimming cut 3 bases from V and 1 base from J; bases unmatched to any gene: 4. As DNA, the CDR3 is TGTGCCAGCAGTTTTACAGGGGACCGCACAGATACGCAGTATTTT. It codes for CASSFTGDRTDTQYF.

Comment on this clone: The junction does not match germline at one end; this may be a read error. The chain uses TRBV5-1 and TRBJ1-2; a possible D gene is TRBD1 (6 bases). CDR1 is SGHRS, CDR2 YFSETQ, per germline. There are 12 residues in the CDR3. The CDR3 DNA reads as TGCGCCAGCAGGTTGGACAGCTATGGCTACACCTTC. This gives the protein CASRLDSYGYTF.

This clone is medium-sized in the sample. This chain joins TRBV2 and TRBJ2-7, with unresolved D. Trimming removed 7 bases from V and 0 bases from J, with 16 bases in between. Per the germline V gene, CDR1 is SNHLY and CDR2 is FYNNEI. The length of the CDR3 is 15 residues. Here the CDR3 DNA reads TGTGCCAGCATTATGTCGAGAGCGAGCTCCTACGAGCAGTACTTC. It codes for CASIMSRASSYEQYF.

This chain connects TRBV28 to TRBJ2-1; D is unresolved. The V gene lost 1 base and the J gene lost 8 bases, with 3 bases spanning the gap. Germline lookup yields CDR1 MDHEN and CDR2 SYDVKM. This CDR3 contains 11 residues. The CDR3 spells CASSLSYEQFF. The CDR3 bases are TGTGCCAGCAGTTTATCCTATGAGCAGTTCTTC.

This chain joins TRBV6-5 and TRBJ1-2, with D tentatively TRBD1 (5 bases). Germline V gene lookup returns CDR1 MNHEY and CDR2 SVGAGI. The CDR3 contains 12 residues. Deletions cut 6 bases from V and 4 bases from J, with 9 bases between. The CDR3 protein is CASRDMAYGYTF. In DNA, the CDR3 is TGTGCCAGCAGGGACATGGCCTATGGCTACACCTTC.

This clone was detected only a few times. The chain links TRBV13 to TRBJ2-1; TRBD1 matches 9 bases. Trimming took 4 bases from V and 14 from J; bases not matched to a gene: 6. The germline V gene encodes CDR1 PRHDT and CDR2 FYEKMQ (reference sequence). This CDR3 spans 12 amino acids. This chain's CDR3 is CASSSGQGGEFF. The DNA for the CDR3 is TGTGCCAGCAGCTCGGGACAGGGTGGGGAGTTCTTC. Full variable domain (outside the CDR3, taken from reference TRBV13 and TRBJ2-1): AAGVIQSPRHLIKEKRETATLKCYPIPRHDTVYWYQQGPGQDPQFLISFYEKMQSDKGSIPDRFSAQQFSDYHSELNMSSLELGDSALYFCASSSGQGGEFFGPGTRLTVL.

This clone was counted a few times. The genes are TRBV9 and TRBJ1-2; no clear D. The germline V and J ends were trimmed by 2 bases and 3 bases, with 11 bases remaining between them. Germline-derived CDR1 and CDR2 are SGDLS and YYNGEE. This CDR3 has 14 amino acids. CDR3 bases: TGTGCCAGCAGCGTGGGTTGGGGTGACTATGGCTACACCTTC. Translation gives CASSVGWGDYGYTF.

The rearrangement joins TRBV27 to TRBJ1-2; 10 positions agree with TRBD1. V was pared by 3 bases and J by 4 bases, with 8 bases of the junction left unmatched. Germline V gene data show CDR1 as MNHEY and CDR2 as SMNVEV (reference sequence). The length of the CDR3 is 16 residues. DNA for the CDR3: TGTGCCAGCAGTTTCCACCGGGACAGGGGCTCCTATGGCTACACCTTC. Encoded protein: CASSFHRDRGSYGYTF.

This clone came up once. The V and J genes are TRBV6-5 and TRBJ1-5; possible D gene TRBD1, 5 bases. The germline V and J ends were trimmed by 6 bases and 2 bases, with 11 bases remaining between them. Germline CDR1 reads MNHEY; CDR2 reads SVGAGI. The CDR3 consists of 14 residues. The CDR3 is CASRAGLGNQPQHF. DNA for the CDR3: TGTGCCAGCAGGGCAGGGTTAGGCAATCAGCCCCAGCATTTT.

The rearrangement uses TRBV6-1 and TRBJ2-6; D is ambiguous. Germline lookup yields CDR1 MNHNS and CDR2 SASEGT. V dropped 3 bases and J dropped 2 bases, with 11 bases sitting between them. The CDR3 consists of 16 residues. CDR3: CASSDIRWAGANVLTF. Here the CDR3 DNA reads TGTGCCAGCAGTGATATAAGGTGGGCTGGGGCCAACGTCCTGACTTTC.

This chain joins TRBV6-6 and TRBJ2-4; TRBD1 agrees at 11 bases. CDR3 size: 16 residues. Germline trimming cut 5 bases from V and 3 bases from J; bases unmatched to any gene: 6. CDR1 and CDR2 from the germline V gene are MNHNY and SVGAGI (reference sequence). CDR3 in amino acids: CASSGGQGADKNIQYF. The CDR3 nucleotides are TGTGCCAGCAGTGGAGGACAGGGGGCGGACAAAAACATTCAGTACTTC.

This clone has only a few counts. The chain couples TRBV5-1 to TRBJ2-1, with D possibly called TRBD1 or TRBD2 (6 bases each). The V end lost 4 bases, the J end lost 1 base, and 12 bases lay between the germline ends. Looked up from germline, CDR1 is SGHRS and CDR2 is YFSETQ. The CDR3 has 15 amino acids. This CDR3 reads CASSPEGTSYNEQFF. The CDR3 coding sequence is TGCGCCAGCAGCCCGGAGGGGACATCCTACAATGAGCAGTTCTTC.

This rearrangement joins TRBV11-2 to TRBJ1-3; D is ambiguous. Germline V gives CDR1 SGHAT, CDR2 FQNNGV. This CDR3 comprises 16 residues. Trimming took 5 bases from V and 0 from J, leaving 14 bases between them. CDR3 sequence: CASSTQEAASGNTIYF. CDR3 DNA: TGTGCCAGCAGCACTCAAGAGGCAGCCTCTGGAAACACCATATATTTT.

J is TRBJ1-1 and V is TRBV7-8; D is undetermined. Germline V gene sequence: CDR1 SGHVS, CDR2 FQNEAQ. V lost 0 bases and J 5 bases, leaving 7 bases between the germline ends. This CDR3 contains 13 residues. CDR3: CASSLAAETEAFF. The CDR3 region has the DNA TGTGCCAGCAGCTTAGCGGCGGAGACTGAAGCTTTCTTT.

This clone was seen a few times. The chain couples TRBV6-5 to TRBJ1-1; D is ambiguous. This CDR3 region has 13 residues. Germline-derived CDR1 and CDR2 are MNHEY and SVGAGI. The V end lost 2 bases, the J end lost 3 bases, and 7 bases lay between the germline ends. CDR3 nucleotide sequence: TGTGCCAGCAGTTACCAACGGGACACTGAAGCTTTCTTT. This sequence encodes CASSYQRDTEAFF.

This clone was picked up a small number of times. The chain carries TRBV3-1 (or the pseudogene TRBV3-2) and TRBJ2-3; 7 bases line up with TRBD2. The germline gives CDR1 LGHDT, CDR2 YNNKEL (reference sequence). V lost 4 bases and J lost 6; bases outside the gene matches: 4. The CDR3 sequence is 13 residues long. Here the CDR3 DNA reads TGTGCCAGCAGCCGGGGAGGGACGGATACGCAGTATTTT. Its protein product is CASSRGGTDTQYF.

The V gene is TRBV5-1, the J gene TRBJ2-3; no clear D. This CDR3 comprises 14 residues. The germline V gene has CDR1 SGHRS and CDR2 YFSETQ. V was cut by 0 bases and J by 7 bases, with 12 bases left in between. The CDR3 loop reads CASSLAGGSHTQYF. As DNA, the CDR3 is TGCGCCAGCAGCTTGGCCGGTGGTAGCCATACGCAGTATTTT.